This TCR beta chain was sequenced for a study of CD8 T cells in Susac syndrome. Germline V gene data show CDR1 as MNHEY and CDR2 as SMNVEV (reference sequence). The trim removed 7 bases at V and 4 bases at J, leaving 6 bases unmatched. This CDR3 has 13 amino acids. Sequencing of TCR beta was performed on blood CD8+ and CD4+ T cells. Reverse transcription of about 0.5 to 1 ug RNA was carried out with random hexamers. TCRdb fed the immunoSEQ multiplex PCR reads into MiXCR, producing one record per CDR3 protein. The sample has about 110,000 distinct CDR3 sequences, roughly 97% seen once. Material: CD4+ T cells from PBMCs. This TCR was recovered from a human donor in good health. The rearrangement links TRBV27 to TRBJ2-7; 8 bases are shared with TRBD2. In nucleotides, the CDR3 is TGTGCCAGCAACGCGGCGGGAGGTTACGAGCAGTACTTC. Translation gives CASNAAGGYEQYF.